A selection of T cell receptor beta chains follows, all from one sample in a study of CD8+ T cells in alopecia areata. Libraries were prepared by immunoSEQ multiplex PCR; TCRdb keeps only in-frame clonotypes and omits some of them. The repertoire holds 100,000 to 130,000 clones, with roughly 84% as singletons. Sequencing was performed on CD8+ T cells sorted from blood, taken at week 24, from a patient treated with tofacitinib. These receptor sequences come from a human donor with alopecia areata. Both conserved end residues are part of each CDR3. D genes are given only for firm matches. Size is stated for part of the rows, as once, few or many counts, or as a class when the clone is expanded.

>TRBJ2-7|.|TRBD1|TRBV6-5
CASSYRGGDEQYF
TGTGCCAGCAGTTACCGAGGGGGCGACGAGCAGTACTTC
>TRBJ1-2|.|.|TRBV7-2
CASSLGGSDYGYTF
TGTGCCAGCAGCTTAGGGGGCTCTGACTATGGCTACACCTTC
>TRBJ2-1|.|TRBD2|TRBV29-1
CSVGPGQGLHNEQFF
TGCAGCGTTGGTCCCGGCCAGGGACTACACAATGAGCAGTTCTTC
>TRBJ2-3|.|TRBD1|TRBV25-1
CASSEYDRGTDTQYF
TGTGCCAGCAGTGAATATGACAGGGGGACAGATACGCAGTATTTT
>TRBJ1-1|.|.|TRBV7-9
CASSFQGLREAFF
TGTGCCAGCAGCTTCCAGGGCCTCAGGGAAGCTTTCTTT
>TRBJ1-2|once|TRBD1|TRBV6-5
CASSYGTVYGYTF
TGTGCCAGCAGTTACGGGACAGTTTATGGCTACACCTTC
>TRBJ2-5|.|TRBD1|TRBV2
CASSDKLRQGQTQYF
TGTGCCAGCAGTGATAAACTTCGACAGGGACAGACCCAGTACTTC
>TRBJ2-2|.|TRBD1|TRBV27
CASSSGQGNTGELFF
TGTGCCAGCAGTTCCGGACAGGGGAACACCGGGGAGCTGTTTTTT
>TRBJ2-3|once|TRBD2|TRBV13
CASSPRLAELTDTQYF
TGTGCCAGCAGCCCTCGACTAGCGGAACTCACAGATACGCAGTATTTT
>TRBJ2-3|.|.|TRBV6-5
CASRELADTDTQYF
TGTGCCAGCAGGGAGCTGGCGGACACAGATACGCAGTATTTT
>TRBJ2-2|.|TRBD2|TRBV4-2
CASSLSGGATGELFF
TGTGCCAGCAGCCTTAGCGGGGGGGCCACCGGGGAGCTGTTTTTT
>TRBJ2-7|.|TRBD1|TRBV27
CASRLRGQSYEQYF
TGTGCCAGCAGACTCCGGGGACAGTCCTACGAGCAGTACTTC
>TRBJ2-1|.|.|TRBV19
CASSSRVFVDNEQFF
TGTGCCAGTAGTTCTCGGGTCTTCGTGGATAATGAGCAGTTCTTC
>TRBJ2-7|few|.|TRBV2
CASSQPLGAYEQYF
TGTGCCAGCAGTCAGCCACTAGGGGCCTACGAGCAGTACTTC
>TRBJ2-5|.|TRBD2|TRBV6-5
CASSYSLAGVWETQYF
TGTGCCAGCAGTTACTCTCTAGCGGGGGTCTGGGAGACCCAGTACTTC
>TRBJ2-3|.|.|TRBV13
CASSWRYTTDTQYF
TGTGCCAGCAGCTGGAGGTACACCACAGATACGCAGTATTTT
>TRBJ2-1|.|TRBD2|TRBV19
CASMAGGDYNEQFF
TGTGCCAGTATGGCGGGGGGCGATTACAATGAGCAGTTCTTC
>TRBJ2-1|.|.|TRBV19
CASNGVSYNEQFF
TGTGCCAGTAATGGAGTGTCCTACAATGAGCAGTTCTTC
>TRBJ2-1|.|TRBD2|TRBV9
CASSPGLAVVYEQFF
TGTGCCAGCAGCCCGGGACTAGCGGTAGTCTATGAGCAGTTCTTC
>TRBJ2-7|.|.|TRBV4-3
CASSPEEGQSYEQYF
TGCGCCAGCAGCCCAGAAGAAGGACAGTCCTACGAGCAGTACTTC
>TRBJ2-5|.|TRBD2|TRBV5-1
CASSGSAGGPGETQYF
TGCGCCAGCAGCGGTTCGGCGGGGGGGCCGGGTGAGACCCAGTACTTC
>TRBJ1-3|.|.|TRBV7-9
CASNPGRGNTIYF
TGTGCCAGCAACCCCGGGAGAGGAAACACCATATATTTT
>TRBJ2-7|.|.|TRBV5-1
CASSLERTPNYEQYF
TGCGCCAGCAGCTTGGAGCGGACCCCTAACTACGAGCAGTACTTC
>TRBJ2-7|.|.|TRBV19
CASSSGPGASYEQYF
TGTGCCAGTAGTAGCGGTCCGGGGGCCAGCTACGAGCAGTACTTC
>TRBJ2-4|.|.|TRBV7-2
CASSPNPRETLAKNIQYF
TGTGCCAGCAGCCCTAACCCTCGGGAGACATTAGCCAAAAACATTCAGTACTTC
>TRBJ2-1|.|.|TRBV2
CATPRDRPNEQFF
TGTGCCACCCCCCGGGACCGCCCCAATGAGCAGTTCTTC
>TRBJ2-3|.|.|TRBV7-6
CASSSREGTDTQYF
TGTGCCAGCAGCTCCCGAGAAGGCACAGATACGCAGTATTTT
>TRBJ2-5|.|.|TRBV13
CASSLSPSLEGQYF
TGTGCCAGCAGCTTAAGCCCCTCACTAGAAGGCCAGTACTTC
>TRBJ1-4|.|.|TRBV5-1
CASSFRDTNEKLFF
TGCGCCAGCAGCTTCCGGGACACCAATGAAAAACTGTTTTTT
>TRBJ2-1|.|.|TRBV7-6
CASSLAASRSYNEQFF
TGTGCCAGCAGCTTAGCGGCTAGCCGCTCCTACAATGAGCAGTTCTTC
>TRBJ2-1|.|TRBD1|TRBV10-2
CASSEPTRDRHNEQFF
TGCGCCAGCAGTGAGCCGACCCGGGACAGGCACAATGAGCAGTTCTTC
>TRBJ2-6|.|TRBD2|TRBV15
CASSAGRELSGANVLTF
TGTGCCTCCTCGGCAGGGAGGGAACTCTCTGGGGCCAACGTCCTGACTTTC
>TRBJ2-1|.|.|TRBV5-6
CASSRRIGGRRYNEQFF
TGTGCCAGCAGCCGTCGCATTGGGGGCCGACGATACAATGAGCAGTTCTTC
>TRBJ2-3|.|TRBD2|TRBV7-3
CASSRSGVTDTQYF
TGTGCCAGCAGTCGCAGCGGGGTCACAGATACGCAGTATTTT
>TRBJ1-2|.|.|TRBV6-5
CASSYGGTNYGYTF
TGTGCCAGCAGTTACGGGGGGACCAACTATGGCTACACCTTC
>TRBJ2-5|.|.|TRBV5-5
CASSYRDWRGETQYF
TGTGCCAGCAGCTACCGGGATTGGCGGGGAGAGACCCAGTACTTC
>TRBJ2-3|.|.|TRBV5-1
CASSLRGRDTQYF
TGCGCCAGCAGCTTGCGGGGGAGGGATACGCAGTATTTT
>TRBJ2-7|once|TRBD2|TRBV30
CAWSVPREGFYEQYF
TGTGCCTGGAGTGTACCTCGGGAGGGCTTCTACGAGCAGTACTTC
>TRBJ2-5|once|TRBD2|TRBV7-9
CASSLLLAGDQETQYF
TGTGCCAGCAGCTTACTCCTAGCGGGAGACCAAGAGACCCAGTACTTC
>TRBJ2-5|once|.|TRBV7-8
CASSLGAGGRETQYF
TGTGCCAGCAGCTTAGGGGCAGGGGGGAGAGAGACCCAGTACTTC
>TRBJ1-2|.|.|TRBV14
CASSHRDARYGYTF
TGTGCCAGCAGCCACAGGGACGCCCGCTATGGCTACACCTTC
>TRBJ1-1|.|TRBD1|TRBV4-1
CASSLGQANTEAFF
TGCGCCAGCAGTCTGGGACAGGCAAACACTGAAGCTTTCTTT
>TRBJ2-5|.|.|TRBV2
CASSQAYGAETQYF
TGTGCCAGCAGTCAGGCCTATGGGGCGGAGACCCAGTACTTC
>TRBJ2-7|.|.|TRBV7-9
CASSPRQSSYEQYF
TGTGCCAGCAGCCCCCGACAGAGCTCCTACGAGCAGTACTTC
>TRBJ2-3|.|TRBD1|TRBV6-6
CASSSGQGADTQYF
TGTGCCAGCAGTTCCGGACAGGGTGCAGATACGCAGTATTTT
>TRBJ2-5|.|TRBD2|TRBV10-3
CAIRAGDQETQYF
TGTGCCATCAGAGCGGGGGACCAAGAGACCCAGTACTTC
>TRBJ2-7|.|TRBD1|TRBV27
CASSIRTGSYEQYF
TGTGCCAGCAGCATACGGACAGGGTCCTACGAGCAGTACTTC
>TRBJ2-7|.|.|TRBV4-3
CASSQDPLTTYEQYF
TGCGCCAGCAGCCAAGATCCCCTAACTACCTACGAGCAGTACTTC
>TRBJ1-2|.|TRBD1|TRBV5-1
CASSFGQGDYGYTF
TGCGCCAGCAGCTTCGGACAGGGGGACTATGGCTACACCTTC
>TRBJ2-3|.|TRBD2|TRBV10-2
CASHVGGAGAPDTQYF
TGCGCCAGCCACGTAGGTGGAGCGGGGGCCCCAGATACGCAGTATTTT